This entry concerns a single T cell receptor beta chain. The sample is drawn from a study of blood T cell repertoires in COVID-19. Study information: Spain, Italy and the United States supplied samples that represented acute and convalescent COVID-19. The analysed material was cDNA or gDNA that came from T cells, B-cell-depleted T cells, or PBMCs.

Original data processing: Counts of nucleated cells, estimated from reference gene primer amplification, were obtained. Profiling relied on immunoSEQ multiplex PCR, and the TCRdb table lists in-frame clones only, not all of them. V and J calls and clone size are as listed in that table; D and trimming were resolved from the DNA. The sample carries 90,000 or so clones, about 89% recorded once. V was pared by 5 bases and J by 2 bases, with 24 bases between. The CDR3 extends over 18 amino acids. Germline assignment: CDR1 LNHDA and CDR2 SQIVND (reference sequence). The source is a human donor in a cohort sampled during active COVID-19. Specimen: peripheral blood. The chain combines TRBV19 with TRBJ1-2; tentatively, D is TRBD1 (5 bases). CDR3 region: CASSVTAIPRARNYGYTF. The CDR3 DNA reads TGTGCCAGTAGTGTGACAGCTATCCCCAGGGCTAGGAACTATGGCTACACCTTC.